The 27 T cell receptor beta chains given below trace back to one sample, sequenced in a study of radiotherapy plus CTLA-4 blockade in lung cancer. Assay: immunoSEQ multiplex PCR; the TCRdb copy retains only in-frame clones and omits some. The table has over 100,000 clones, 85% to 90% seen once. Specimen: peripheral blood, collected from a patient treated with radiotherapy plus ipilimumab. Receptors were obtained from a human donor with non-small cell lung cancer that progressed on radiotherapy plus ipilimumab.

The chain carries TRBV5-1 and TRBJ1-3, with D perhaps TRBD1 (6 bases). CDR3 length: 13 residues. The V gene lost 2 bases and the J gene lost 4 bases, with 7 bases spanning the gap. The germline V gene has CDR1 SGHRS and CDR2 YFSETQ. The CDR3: CASSFQGGNTIYF. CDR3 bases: TGCGCCAGCAGCTTCCAGGGGGGAAACACCATATATTTT.

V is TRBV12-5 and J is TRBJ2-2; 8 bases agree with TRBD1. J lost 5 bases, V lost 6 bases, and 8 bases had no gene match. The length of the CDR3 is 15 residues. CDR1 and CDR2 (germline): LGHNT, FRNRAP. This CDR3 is CASGRDRLGTGELFF. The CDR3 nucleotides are TGTGCTAGTGGGCGGGACAGGCTCGGTACCGGGGAGCTGTTTTTT.

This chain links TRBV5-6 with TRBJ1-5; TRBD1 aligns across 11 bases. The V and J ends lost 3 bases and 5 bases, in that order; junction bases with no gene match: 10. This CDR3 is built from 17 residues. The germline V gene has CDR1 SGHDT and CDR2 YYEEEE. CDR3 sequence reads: CASSSGQGAGGDQPQHF. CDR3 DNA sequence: TGTGCCAGCAGCTCCGGACAGGGGGCGGGTGGAGATCAGCCCCAGCATTTT.

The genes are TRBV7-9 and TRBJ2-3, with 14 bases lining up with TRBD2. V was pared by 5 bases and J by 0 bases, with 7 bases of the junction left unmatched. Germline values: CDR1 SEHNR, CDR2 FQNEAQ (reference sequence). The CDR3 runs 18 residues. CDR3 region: CASSRGLAGVVSTDTQYF. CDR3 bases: TGTGCCAGCAGCAGGGGACTAGCGGGAGTAGTTAGCACAGATACGCAGTATTTT.

Here the CDR3 reads CASSQPLLLGDPTGELFF. CDR3 in DNA: TGCGCCAGCAGTCAACCCCTCCTTCTAGGGGACCCCACCGGGGAGCTGTTTTTT. The chain employs TRBV23-1 and TRBJ2-2, with D perhaps TRBD1 or TRBD2 (5 bases each). TRBV23-1 is sorted into the ORF group, with uncertain function. V lost 2 bases and J lost 4, with 20 bases in between. This CDR3 is built from 18 residues.

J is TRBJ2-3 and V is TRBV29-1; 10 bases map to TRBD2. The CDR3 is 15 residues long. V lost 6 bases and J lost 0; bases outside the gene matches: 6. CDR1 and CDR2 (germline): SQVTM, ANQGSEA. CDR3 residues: CSVRTSGTSTDTQYF. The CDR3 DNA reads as TGCAGCGTCAGGACTAGCGGAACTAGCACAGATACGCAGTATTTT.

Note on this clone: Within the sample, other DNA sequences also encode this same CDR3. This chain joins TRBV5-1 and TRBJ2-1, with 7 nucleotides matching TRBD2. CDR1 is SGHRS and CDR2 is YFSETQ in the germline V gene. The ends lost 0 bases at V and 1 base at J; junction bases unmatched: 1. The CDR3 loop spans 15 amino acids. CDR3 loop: CASSLEGGSYNEQFF. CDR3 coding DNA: TGCGCCAGCAGCTTGGAGGGAGGGTCCTACAATGAGCAGTTCTTC.

The DNA of the CDR3 is TGTGCCACCAGGACAGGGAGTGGAGCCTACAATGAGCAGTTCTTC. It yields the protein CATRTGSGAYNEQFF. The rearrangement joins TRBV15 to TRBJ2-1; TRBD1 aligns across 7 bases. The CDR3 is 15 residues long. The germline gives CDR1 LNHNV, CDR2 YYDKDF (reference sequence). V shed 6 bases, J shed 2 bases, and the junction held 7 bases outside the gene matches.

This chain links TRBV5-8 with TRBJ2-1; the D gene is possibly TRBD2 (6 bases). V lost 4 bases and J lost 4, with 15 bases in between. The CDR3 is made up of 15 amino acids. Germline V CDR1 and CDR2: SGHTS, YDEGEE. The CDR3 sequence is CASSLGFAGYNEQFF. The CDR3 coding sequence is TGTGCCAGCAGCCTTGGGTTCGCGGGGTACAATGAGCAGTTCTTC. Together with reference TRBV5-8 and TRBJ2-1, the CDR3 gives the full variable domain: EAGVTQSPTHLIKTRGQQATLRCSPISGHTSVYWYQQALGLGLQFLLWYDEGEERNRGNFPPRFSGRQFPNYSSELNVNALELEDSALYLCASSLGFAGYNEQFFGPGTRLTVL.

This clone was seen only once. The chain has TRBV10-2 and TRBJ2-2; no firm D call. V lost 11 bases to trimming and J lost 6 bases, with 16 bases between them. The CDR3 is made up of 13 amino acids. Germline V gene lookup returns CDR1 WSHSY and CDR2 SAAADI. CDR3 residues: CAASVKAAGELFF. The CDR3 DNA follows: TGCGCCGCCTCCGTAAAGGCGGCCGGGGAGCTGTTTTTT.

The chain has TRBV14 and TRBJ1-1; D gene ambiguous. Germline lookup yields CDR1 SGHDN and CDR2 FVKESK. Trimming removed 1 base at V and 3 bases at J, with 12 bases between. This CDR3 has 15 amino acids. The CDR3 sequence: CASSQGGGTYTEAFF. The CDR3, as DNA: TGTGCCAGCAGCCAAGGAGGCGGAACCTACACTGAAGCTTTCTTT.

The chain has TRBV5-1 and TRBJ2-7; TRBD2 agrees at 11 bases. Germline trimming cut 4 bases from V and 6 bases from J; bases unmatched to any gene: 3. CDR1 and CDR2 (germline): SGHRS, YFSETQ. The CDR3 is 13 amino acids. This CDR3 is CASSLSGRGEQYF. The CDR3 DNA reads TGCGCCAGCAGCCTTAGCGGGAGGGGCGAGCAGTACTTC.

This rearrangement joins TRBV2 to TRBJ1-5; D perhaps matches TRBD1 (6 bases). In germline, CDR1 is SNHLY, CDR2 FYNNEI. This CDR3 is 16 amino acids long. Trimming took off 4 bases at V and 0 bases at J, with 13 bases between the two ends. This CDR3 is CASSGGALFSNQPQHF. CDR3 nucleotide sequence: TGTGCCAGCAGTGGGGGGGCCCTCTTTAGCAATCAGCCCCAGCATTTT.

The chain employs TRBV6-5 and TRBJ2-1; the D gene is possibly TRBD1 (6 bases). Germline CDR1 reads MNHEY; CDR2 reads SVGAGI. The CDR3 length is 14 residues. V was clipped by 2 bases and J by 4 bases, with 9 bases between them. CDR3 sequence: CASSYKTGYNEQFF. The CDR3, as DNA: TGTGCCAGCAGTTACAAAACAGGGTACAATGAGCAGTTCTTC.

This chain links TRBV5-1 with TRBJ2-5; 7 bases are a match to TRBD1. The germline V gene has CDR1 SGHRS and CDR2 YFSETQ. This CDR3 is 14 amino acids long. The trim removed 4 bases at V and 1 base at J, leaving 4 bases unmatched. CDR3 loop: CASSLGTVQETQYF. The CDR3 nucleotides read TGCGCCAGCAGCCTAGGGACAGTCCAAGAGACCCAGTACTTC. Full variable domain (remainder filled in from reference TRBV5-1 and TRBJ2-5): KAGVTQTPRYLIKTRGQQVTLSCSPISGHRSVSWYQQTPGQGLQFLFEYFSETQRNKGNFPGRFSGRQFSNSRSEMNVSTLELGDSALYLCASSLGTVQETQYFGPGTRLLVL.

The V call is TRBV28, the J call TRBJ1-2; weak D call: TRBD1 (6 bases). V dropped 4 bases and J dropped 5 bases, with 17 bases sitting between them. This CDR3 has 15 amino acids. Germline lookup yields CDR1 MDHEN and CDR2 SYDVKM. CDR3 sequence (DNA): TGTGCCAGCAGTTGGACGAGGGGGGCGCGTTATGGCTACACCTTC. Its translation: CASSWTRGARYGYTF.

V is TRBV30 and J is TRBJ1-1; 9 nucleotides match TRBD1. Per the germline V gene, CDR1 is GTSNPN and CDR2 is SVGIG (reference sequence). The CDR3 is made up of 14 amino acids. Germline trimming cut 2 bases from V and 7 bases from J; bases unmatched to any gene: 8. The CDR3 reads CAWSIGTGLIEAFF. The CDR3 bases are TGTGCCTGGAGTATCGGGACAGGGTTAATTGAAGCTTTCTTT.

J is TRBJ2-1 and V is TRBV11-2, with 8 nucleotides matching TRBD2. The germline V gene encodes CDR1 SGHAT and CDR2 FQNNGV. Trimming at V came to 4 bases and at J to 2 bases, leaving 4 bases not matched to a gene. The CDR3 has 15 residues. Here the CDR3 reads CASSSLAGPYNEQFF. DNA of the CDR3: TGTGCCAGCAGCTCCTTAGCGGGACCCTACAATGAGCAGTTCTTC.

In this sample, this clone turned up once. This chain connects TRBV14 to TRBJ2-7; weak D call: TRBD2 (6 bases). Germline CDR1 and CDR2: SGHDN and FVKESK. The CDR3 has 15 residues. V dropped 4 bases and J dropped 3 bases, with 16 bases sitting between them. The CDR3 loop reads CASSPSRRESYEQYF. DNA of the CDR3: TGTGCCAGCAGCCCATCCCGGCGGGAAAGCTACGAGCAGTACTTC.

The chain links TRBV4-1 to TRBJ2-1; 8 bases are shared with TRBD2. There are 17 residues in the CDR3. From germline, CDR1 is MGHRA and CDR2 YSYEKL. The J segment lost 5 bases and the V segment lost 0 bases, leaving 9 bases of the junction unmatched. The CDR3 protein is CASSQDLSGRRDNEQFF. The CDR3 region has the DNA TGCGCCAGCAGCCAAGATCTCAGCGGGAGACGGGACAATGAGCAGTTCTTC.

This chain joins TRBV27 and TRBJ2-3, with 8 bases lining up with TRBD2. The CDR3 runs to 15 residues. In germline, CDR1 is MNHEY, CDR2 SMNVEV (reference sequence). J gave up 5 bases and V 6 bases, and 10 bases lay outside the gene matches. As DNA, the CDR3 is TGTGCCAGCAGCCCCATGGGCGGGAGGATAGATACGCAGTATTTT. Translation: CASSPMGGRIDTQYF.

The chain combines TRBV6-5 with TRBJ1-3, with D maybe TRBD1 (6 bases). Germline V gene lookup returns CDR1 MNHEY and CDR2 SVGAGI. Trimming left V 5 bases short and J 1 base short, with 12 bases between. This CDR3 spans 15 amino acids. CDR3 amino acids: CASSTTGSSGNTIYF. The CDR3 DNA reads TGTGCCAGCAGTACAACAGGGTCGTCTGGAAACACCATATATTTT.

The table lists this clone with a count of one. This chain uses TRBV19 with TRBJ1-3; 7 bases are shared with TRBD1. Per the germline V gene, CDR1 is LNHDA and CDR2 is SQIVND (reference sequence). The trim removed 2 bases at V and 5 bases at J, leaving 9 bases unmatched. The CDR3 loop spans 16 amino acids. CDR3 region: CASSIPRTGERNTIYF. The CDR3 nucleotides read TGTGCCAGTAGTATACCCCGAACAGGGGAAAGAAACACCATATATTTT.

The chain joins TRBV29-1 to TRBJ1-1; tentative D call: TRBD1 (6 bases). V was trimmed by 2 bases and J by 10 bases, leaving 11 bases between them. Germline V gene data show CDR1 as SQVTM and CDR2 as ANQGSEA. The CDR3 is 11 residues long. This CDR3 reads CSVERVRGAFF. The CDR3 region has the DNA TGCAGCGTTGAAAGGGTCAGGGGAGCTTTCTTT.

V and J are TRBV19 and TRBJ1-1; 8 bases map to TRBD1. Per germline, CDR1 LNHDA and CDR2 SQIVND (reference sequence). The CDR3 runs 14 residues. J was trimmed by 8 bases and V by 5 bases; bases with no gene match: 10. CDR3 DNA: TGTGCCAGTAGTGCCCAACCCACAGGGGGGGAAGCTTTCTTT. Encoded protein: CASSAQPTGGEAFF.

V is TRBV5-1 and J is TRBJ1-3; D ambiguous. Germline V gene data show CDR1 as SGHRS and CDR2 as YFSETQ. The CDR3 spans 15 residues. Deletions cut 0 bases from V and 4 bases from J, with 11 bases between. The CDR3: CASSLAQATGNTIYF. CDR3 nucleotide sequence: TGCGCCAGCAGCTTGGCCCAGGCCACAGGAAACACCATATATTTT. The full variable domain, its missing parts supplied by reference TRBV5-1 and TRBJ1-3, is KAGVTQTPRYLIKTRGQQVTLSCSPISGHRSVSWYQQTPGQGLQFLFEYFSETQRNKGNFPGRFSGRQFSNSRSEMNVSTLELGDSALYLCASSLAQATGNTIYFGEGSWLTVV.

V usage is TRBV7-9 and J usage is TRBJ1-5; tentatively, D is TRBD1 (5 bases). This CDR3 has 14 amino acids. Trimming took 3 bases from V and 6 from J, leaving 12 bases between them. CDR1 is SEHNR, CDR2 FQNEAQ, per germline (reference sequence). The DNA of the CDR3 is TGTGCCAGCAGCTTCAATGGAGGGGCTCAGCCCCAGCATTTT. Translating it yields CASSFNGGAQPQHF. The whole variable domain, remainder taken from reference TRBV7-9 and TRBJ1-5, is DTGVSQNPRHKITKRGQNVTFRCDPISEHNRLYWYRQTLGQGPEFLTYFQNEAQLEKSRLLSDRFSAERPKGSFSTLEIQRTEQGDSAMYLCASSFNGGAQPQHFGDGTRLSIL.